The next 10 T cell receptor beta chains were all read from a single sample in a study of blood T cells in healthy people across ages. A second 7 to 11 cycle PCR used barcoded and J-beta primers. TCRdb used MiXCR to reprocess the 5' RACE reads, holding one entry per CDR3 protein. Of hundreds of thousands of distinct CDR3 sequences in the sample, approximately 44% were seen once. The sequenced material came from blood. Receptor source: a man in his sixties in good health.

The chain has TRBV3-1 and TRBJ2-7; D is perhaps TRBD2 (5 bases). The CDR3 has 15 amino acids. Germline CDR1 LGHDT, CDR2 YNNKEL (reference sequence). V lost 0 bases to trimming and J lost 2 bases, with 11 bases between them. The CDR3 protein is CASSQDGRGTYEQYF. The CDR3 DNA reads TGTGCCAGCAGCCAAGATGGGCGAGGGACCTACGAGCAGTACTTC.

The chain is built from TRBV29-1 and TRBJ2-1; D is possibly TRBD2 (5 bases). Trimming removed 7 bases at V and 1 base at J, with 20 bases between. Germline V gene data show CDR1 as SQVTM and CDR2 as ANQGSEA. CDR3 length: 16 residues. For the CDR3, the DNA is TGCAGCGGAAGAAGGGAGAGACGGGGTTCCTACAATGAGCAGTTCTTC. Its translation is CSGRRERRGSYNEQFF.

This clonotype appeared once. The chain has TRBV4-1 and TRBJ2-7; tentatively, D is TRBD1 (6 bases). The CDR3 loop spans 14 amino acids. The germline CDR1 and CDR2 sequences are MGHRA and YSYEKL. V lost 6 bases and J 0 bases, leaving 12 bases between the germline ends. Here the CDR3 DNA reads TGCGCCAGCAGTCGGGACATTGGCTCCTACGAGCAGTACTTC. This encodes CASSRDIGSYEQYF.

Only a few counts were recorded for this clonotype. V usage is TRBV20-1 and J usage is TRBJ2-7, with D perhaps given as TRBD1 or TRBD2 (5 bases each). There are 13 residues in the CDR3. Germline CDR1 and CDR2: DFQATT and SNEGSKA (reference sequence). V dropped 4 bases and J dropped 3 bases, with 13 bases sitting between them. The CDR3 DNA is TGCAGTGCTACCCGGGACGGAGGCTACGAGCAGTACTTC. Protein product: CSATRDGGYEQYF.

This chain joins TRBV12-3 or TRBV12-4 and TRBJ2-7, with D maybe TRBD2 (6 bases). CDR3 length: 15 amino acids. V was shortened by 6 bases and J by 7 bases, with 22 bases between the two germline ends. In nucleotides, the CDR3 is TGTGCCAGCAGCAACCGGGACTTCGGGAAGAATGAGCAGTACTTC. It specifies CASSNRDFGKNEQYF.

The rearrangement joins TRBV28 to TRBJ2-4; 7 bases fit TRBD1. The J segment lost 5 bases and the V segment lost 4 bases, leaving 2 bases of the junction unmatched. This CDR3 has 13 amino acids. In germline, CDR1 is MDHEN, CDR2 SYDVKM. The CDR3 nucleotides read TGTGCCAGCAGTTCAGGGGGAGAAAACATTCAGTACTTC. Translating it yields CASSSGGENIQYF.

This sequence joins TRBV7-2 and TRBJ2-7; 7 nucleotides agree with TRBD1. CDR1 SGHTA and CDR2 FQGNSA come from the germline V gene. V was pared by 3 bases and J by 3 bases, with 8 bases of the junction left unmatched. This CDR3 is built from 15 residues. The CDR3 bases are TGTGCCAGCAGCTTTACCGGGACAGACCTCTACGAGCAGTACTTC. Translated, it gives CASSFTGTDLYEQYF.

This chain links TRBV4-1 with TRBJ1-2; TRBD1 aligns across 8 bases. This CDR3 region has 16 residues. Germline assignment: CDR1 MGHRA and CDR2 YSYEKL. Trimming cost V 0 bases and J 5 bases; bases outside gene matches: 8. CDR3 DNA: TGCGCCAGCAGCCAAGATAACACAGGGGGGAGGTATGGCTACACCTTC. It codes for CASSQDNTGGRYGYTF.

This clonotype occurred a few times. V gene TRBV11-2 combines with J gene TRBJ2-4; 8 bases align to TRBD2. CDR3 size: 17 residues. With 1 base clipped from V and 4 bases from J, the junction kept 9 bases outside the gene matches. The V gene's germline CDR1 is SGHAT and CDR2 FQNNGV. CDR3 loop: CASSLVPQRGLKNIQYF. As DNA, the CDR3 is TGTGCCAGCAGCTTAGTACCCCAGCGGGGGCTGAAAAACATTCAGTACTTC.

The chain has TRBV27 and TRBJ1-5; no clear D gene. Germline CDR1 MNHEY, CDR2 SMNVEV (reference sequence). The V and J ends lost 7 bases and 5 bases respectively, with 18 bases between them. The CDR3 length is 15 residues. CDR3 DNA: TGTGCCAGCAAGCCTTTTGCCAATCTCGATCAGCCCCAGCATTTT. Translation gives CASKPFANLDQPQHF.